This entry lists 19 T cell receptor beta chains sequenced from one sample in a study of beta chain features in type 1 diabetes (dated by TCRdb to 2017 to 2018). Broader findings and caveats from the paper: In all four CD4+ subsets, TCRB CDR3 length was moderately but significantly shorter in type 1 diabetes patients.

Antigens for these TCRs are unknown. The protocol used for the library was the immunoSEQ multiplex PCR assay. The entire amount of isolated RNA was reverse transcribed using the High Capacity cDNA Reverse Transcription Kit, so the sequenced TCRB transcripts were expressed ones. TCRdb took this table from immuneACCESS and kept in-frame rearrangements with V and J called. Such tables lack part of the clones; where checked against another copy, unresolved V genes explain under half of the gap, and the rest is unexplained. Here the sample has hundreds of thousands of clones; around an eighth occur a single time. The ten biggest clones cover roughly 0.022% of the sample. Sequencing used naive CD4+ T cells from blood. This specimen's cell subset or site label, interpreted: true naive CD4+ T cells. The receptors come from a man aged 18 to 35 with type 1 diabetes.

This clone was counted between two and nine times. The chain joins TRBV30 to TRBJ2-7; D is possibly TRBD1 (5 bases). This CDR3 comprises 15 residues. V was clipped by 1 base and J by 3 bases, with 16 bases between them. CDR1 is GTSNPN and CDR2 is SVGIG in the germline V gene (reference sequence). This CDR3 reads CAWSGRWGSYYEQYF. The CDR3 DNA reads as TGTGCCTGGAGTGGACGTTGGGGCTCCTACTACGAGCAGTACTTC.

This clone was recorded a few times. The chain joins TRBV13 to TRBJ2-7; D is unclear. The ends were cut back, 0 bases at V and 6 bases at J, with 6 bases in the middle. The CDR3 runs 12 residues. Germline V gives CDR1 PRHDT, CDR2 FYEKMQ (reference sequence). In DNA, the CDR3 is TGTGCCAGCAGCTTAGGCGGGCCCGAGCAGTACTTC. Its protein product is CASSLGGPEQYF.

This clone has just a few counts. The chain joins TRBV6-6 to TRBJ1-2; D unclear. Trimming stripped 6 bases from V and 2 bases from J, with 4 bases between. CDR3 length: 11 residues. Per germline, CDR1 MNHNY and CDR2 SVGAGI (reference sequence). The chain's CDR3 is CASRTNYGYTF. The CDR3 bases are TGTGCCAGCAGGACCAACTATGGCTACACCTTC.

This clone has more than one count but fewer than ten. V gene TRBV28 combines with J gene TRBJ2-1, with D tentatively TRBD1 or TRBD2 (6 bases each). Trimming removed 8 bases at V and 3 bases at J, with 17 bases between. Germline V gives CDR1 MDHEN, CDR2 SYDVKM. This CDR3 has 15 residues. Written as DNA, the CDR3 is TGTGCCAGCTGTGGAGTCGAGGGGGGCTACAATGAGCAGTTCTTC. Residues: CASCGVEGGYNEQFF.

The rearrangement uses TRBV6-1 and TRBJ1-2, with TRBD1 matching over 10 bases. Unmatched junction bases numbered 4, after V lost 3 bases and J lost 6 bases. In germline, CDR1 is MNHNS, CDR2 SASEGT. The CDR3 length is 14 residues. CDR3 nucleotide sequence: TGTGCCAGCAGTGATGGGACAGGGGTCGATGGCTACACCTTC. This translates into CASSDGTGVDGYTF.

The chain links TRBV28 to TRBJ1-2; 7 bases are a match to TRBD1. CDR3 length: 14 amino acids. Losses at the gene ends were 6 bases for V and 2 bases for J; bases not matched to a gene: 6. Germline V gene data show CDR1 as MDHEN and CDR2 as SYDVKM. Here the CDR3 DNA reads TGTGCCAGCAGCACGACAGGGTGGAACTATGGCTACACCTTC. Translation: CASSTTGWNYGYTF.

In this sample, this clone turned up a few times. The rearrangement uses TRBV30 and TRBJ2-3; D could derive from TRBD1 or TRBD2 (5 bases each). The CDR3 consists of 14 residues. The ends were cut back, 4 bases at V and 7 bases at J, with 18 bases in the middle. Germline V CDR1 and CDR2: GTSNPN, SVGIG (reference sequence). CDR3 nucleotide sequence: TGTGCCTGGACCCGGGGCTATGAGGTGAATACGCAGTATTTT. Amino acid sequence: CAWTRGYEVNTQYF.

The gene calls are TRBV7-6 and TRBJ1-5; D is perhaps TRBD1 (5 bases). The CDR3 loop spans 14 amino acids. Trimming took 4 bases from V and 4 from J, leaving 11 bases between them. CDR1 is SGHVS and CDR2 is FNYEAQ in the germline V gene. The CDR3 protein is CASSSTGGNQPQHF. The CDR3 nucleotides are TGTGCCAGCAGCTCTACAGGAGGAAATCAGCCCCAGCATTTT.

This clone has just a few counts. J is TRBJ2-1 and V is TRBV7-6; possibly TRBD1 or TRBD2 for D (5 bases each). The V gene lost 5 bases and the J gene lost 5 bases, with 13 bases spanning the gap. Looked up from germline, CDR1 is SGHVS and CDR2 is FNYEAQ. This CDR3 has 14 residues. CDR3 bases: TGTGCCAGCAGCGCCCGGGACGGGAACAATGAGCAGTTCTTC. It specifies CASSARDGNNEQFF.

A few counts support this clone. The chain carries TRBV20-1 and TRBJ1-6; D unclear. The CDR3 runs to 10 residues. The V and J ends lost 3 bases and 18 bases respectively, with 12 bases between them. The V gene's germline CDR1 is DFQATT and CDR2 SNEGSKA (reference sequence). The CDR3 DNA follows: TGCAGTGCTAGCCGATCAGGATACCACTTT. Residues: CSASRSGYHF.

This clone has only a few counts. The rearrangement links TRBV19 to TRBJ1-5; unclear D gene. Germline V gene data show CDR1 as LNHDA and CDR2 as SQIVND (reference sequence). The CDR3 runs to 14 residues. Trimming took off 10 bases at V and 5 bases at J, with 18 bases between the two ends. CDR3 region: CATLKGPSDQPQHF. In DNA form, the CDR3 reads TGTGCCACCTTGAAAGGGCCCTCCGATCAGCCCCAGCATTTT.

This clone occurred a few times. This sequence joins TRBV5-4 and TRBJ2-1; TRBD2 matches at 10 bases. The CDR3 extends over 19 amino acids. Germline CDR1 reads SGHNT; CDR2 reads YYREEE (reference sequence). Trimming took 0 bases from V and 3 from J; bases not matched to a gene: 12. CDR3 sequence: CASSLAPLAGTSDYNEQFF. The DNA of the CDR3 is TGTGCCAGCAGCTTGGCCCCTTTGGCCGGGACTAGCGACTACAATGAGCAGTTCTTC.

The chain is built from TRBV25-1 and TRBJ2-5; TRBD1 matches 12 bases. CDR1 and CDR2 (germline): MGHDK, SYGVNS. This CDR3 region has 16 residues. The junction had 6 bases not matched to a gene; V was cut back by 4 bases and J by 3 bases. CDR3 sequence reads: CASSALGQGAKETQYF. CDR3 nucleotide sequence: TGTGCCAGCAGTGCCTTGGGACAGGGGGCTAAAGAGACCCAGTACTTC.

This clone was counted between two and nine times. The genes are TRBV11-2 and TRBJ2-2; 7 nucleotides line up with TRBD1. Germline V gives CDR1 SGHAT, CDR2 FQNNGV. After removal of 6 bases from V and 5 bases from J, the junction contained 9 bases not matched to a gene. The CDR3 sequence is 15 residues long. CDR3 in DNA: TGTGCCAGCAGTCCAGACAGGGCGGCGACCGGGGAGCTGTTTTTT. Encoded protein: CASSPDRAATGELFF.

The rearrangement links TRBV19 to TRBJ1-2; no definite D call. The CDR3 contains 11 residues. Between the trimmed V and J ends, which lost 5 bases and 5 bases, there was a span of 6 bases. Per the germline V gene, CDR1 is LNHDA and CDR2 is SQIVND (reference sequence). This chain's CDR3 is CASSSRYGYTF. DNA of the CDR3: TGTGCCAGTAGTTCCCGATATGGCTACACCTTC.

The rearrangement links TRBV14 to TRBJ2-7; D is undetermined. The germline CDR1 and CDR2 sequences are SGHDN and FVKESK. The CDR3 covers 15 residues. Between the trimmed V and J ends, which lost 8 bases and 3 bases, there was a span of 20 bases. For the CDR3, the DNA is TGTGCCAGCCCATCAAGAAGGCAGGTGGGCTACGAGCAGTACTTC. This gives the protein CASPSRRQVGYEQYF.

The rearrangement links TRBV7-9 to TRBJ2-7, with a possible D match to TRBD2 (5 bases). Trimming removed 1 base from V and 3 bases from J, with 13 bases in between. CDR1 is SEHNR, CDR2 FQNEAQ, per germline (reference sequence). The CDR3 is 15 residues long. CDR3: CASSLGLAGNYEQYF. As DNA, the CDR3 is TGTGCCAGCAGCTTAGGGCTGGCCGGGAACTACGAGCAGTACTTC.

The CDR3 nucleotides read TGTGCCAGCAGTTACTCTGGGCGGCCCCTTCCAGATACGCAGTATTTT. The encoded protein is CASSYSGRPLPDTQYF. The chain uses TRBV6-5 and TRBJ2-3, with unresolved D. CDR1 is MNHEY and CDR2 is SVGAGI in the germline V gene. Trimming took 0 bases from V and 4 from J, leaving 14 bases between them. There are 16 residues in the CDR3.

The genes are TRBV28 and TRBJ2-3; 9 bases match TRBD1. Germline V gene lookup returns CDR1 MDHEN and CDR2 SYDVKM. The CDR3 has 15 amino acids. J gave up 6 bases and V 6 bases, and 10 bases lay outside the gene matches. The CDR3 sequence: CASRVQGAGGDTQYF. The CDR3 nucleotides read TGTGCCAGCAGGGTACAGGGGGCGGGCGGGGATACGCAGTATTTT.